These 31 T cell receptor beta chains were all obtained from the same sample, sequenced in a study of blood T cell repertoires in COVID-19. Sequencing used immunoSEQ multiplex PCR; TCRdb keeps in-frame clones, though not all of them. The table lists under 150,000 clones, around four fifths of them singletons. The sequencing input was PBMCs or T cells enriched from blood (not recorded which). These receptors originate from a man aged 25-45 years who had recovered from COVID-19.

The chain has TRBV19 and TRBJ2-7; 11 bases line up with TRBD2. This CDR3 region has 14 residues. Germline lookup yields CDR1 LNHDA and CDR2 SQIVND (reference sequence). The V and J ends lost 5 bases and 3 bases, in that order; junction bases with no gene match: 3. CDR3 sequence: CASSSGTSGYEQYF. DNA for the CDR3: TGTGCCAGTAGTTCCGGGACTAGCGGCTACGAGCAGTACTTC.

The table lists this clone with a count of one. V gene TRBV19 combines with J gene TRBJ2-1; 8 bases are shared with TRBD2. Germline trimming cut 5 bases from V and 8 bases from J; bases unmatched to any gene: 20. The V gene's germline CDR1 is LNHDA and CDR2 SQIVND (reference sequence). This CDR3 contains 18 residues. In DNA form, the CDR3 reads TGTGCCAGTAGTCCCGGGGGGGCGATATTAGCGGGGACCCATGAGCAGTTCTTC. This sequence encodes CASSPGGAILAGTHEQFF.

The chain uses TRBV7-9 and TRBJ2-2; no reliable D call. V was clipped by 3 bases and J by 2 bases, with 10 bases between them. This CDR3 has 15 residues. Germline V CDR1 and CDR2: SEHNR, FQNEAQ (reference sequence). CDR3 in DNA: TGTGCCAGCAGCTTTTTTCTCCTTAACACCGGGGAGCTGTTTTTT. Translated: CASSFFLLNTGELFF.

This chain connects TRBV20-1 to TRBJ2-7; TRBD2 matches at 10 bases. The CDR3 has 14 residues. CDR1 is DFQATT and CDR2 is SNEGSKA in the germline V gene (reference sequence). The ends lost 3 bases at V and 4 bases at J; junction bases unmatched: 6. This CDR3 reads CSASGSGRIYEQYF. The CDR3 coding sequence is TGCAGTGCTAGTGGTAGCGGGAGGATTTACGAGCAGTACTTC.

The CDR3 is CASSFTGGGTGELFF. The CDR3 region has the DNA TGTGCCAGCAGCTTCACGGGAGGCGGCACCGGGGAGCTGTTTTTT. The chain is built from TRBV7-9 and TRBJ2-2, with 7 nucleotides matching TRBD2. CDR1 and CDR2 from the germline V gene are SEHNR and FQNEAQ (reference sequence). V lost 3 bases to trimming and J lost 4 bases; unmatched junction nucleotides: 5. This CDR3 region has 15 residues.

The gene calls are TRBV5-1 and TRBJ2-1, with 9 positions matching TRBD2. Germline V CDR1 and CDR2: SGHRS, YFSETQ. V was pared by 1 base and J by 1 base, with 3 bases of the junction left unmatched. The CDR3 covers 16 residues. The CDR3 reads CASSLSSGVSYNEQFF. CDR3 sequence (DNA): TGCGCCAGCAGCTTGTCTAGCGGGGTTTCCTACAATGAGCAGTTCTTC.

Written as DNA, the CDR3 is TGTGCCAGCAGCGTAGGACAGGGGGCCGACAATGAGCAGTTCTTC. Its protein is CASSVGQGADNEQFF. The chain combines TRBV9 with TRBJ2-1, with TRBD1 identical over 10 bases. Germline assignment: CDR1 SGDLS and CDR2 YYNGEE. The CDR3 has 15 residues. J gave up 5 bases and V 0 bases, and 2 bases lay outside the gene matches.

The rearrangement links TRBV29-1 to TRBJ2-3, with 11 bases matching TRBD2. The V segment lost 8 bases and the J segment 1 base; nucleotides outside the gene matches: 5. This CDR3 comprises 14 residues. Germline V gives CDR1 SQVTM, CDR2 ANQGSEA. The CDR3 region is CSSGTSGRTDTQYF. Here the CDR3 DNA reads TGCAGCTCGGGGACTAGCGGTCGCACAGATACGCAGTATTTT.

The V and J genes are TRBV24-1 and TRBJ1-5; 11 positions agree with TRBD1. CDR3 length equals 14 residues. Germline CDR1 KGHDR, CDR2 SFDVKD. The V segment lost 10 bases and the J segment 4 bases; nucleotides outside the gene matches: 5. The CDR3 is CATRDRGNNQPQHF. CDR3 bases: TGTGCCACGAGGGACAGGGGGAATAATCAGCCCCAGCATTTT.

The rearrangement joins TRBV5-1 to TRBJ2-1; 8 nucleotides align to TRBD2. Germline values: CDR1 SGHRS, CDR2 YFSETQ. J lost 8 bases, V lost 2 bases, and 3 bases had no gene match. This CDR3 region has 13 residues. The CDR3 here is CASSFGRVYEQFF. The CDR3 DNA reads TGCGCCAGCAGCTTCGGGAGGGTCTATGAGCAGTTCTTC.

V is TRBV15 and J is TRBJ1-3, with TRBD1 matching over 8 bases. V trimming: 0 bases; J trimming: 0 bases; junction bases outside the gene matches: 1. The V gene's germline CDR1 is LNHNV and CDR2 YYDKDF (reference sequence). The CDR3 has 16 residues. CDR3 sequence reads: CATSREGQGSGNTIYF. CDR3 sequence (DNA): TGTGCCACCAGCAGAGAAGGACAGGGCTCTGGAAACACCATATATTTT.

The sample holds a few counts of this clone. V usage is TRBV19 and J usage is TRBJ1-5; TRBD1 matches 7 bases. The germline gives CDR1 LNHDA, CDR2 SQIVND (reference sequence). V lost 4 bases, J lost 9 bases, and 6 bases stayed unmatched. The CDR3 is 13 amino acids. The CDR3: CASSKTGLAPQHF. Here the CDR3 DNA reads TGTGCCAGTAGTAAGACAGGGCTGGCGCCCCAGCATTTT.

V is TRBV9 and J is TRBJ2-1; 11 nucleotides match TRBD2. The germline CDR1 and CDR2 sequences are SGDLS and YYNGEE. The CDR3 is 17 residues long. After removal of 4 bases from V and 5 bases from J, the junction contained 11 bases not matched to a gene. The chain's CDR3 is CASSPGTSGGPHNEQFF. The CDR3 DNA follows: TGTGCCAGCAGCCCCGGGACTAGCGGAGGCCCCCACAATGAGCAGTTCTTC.

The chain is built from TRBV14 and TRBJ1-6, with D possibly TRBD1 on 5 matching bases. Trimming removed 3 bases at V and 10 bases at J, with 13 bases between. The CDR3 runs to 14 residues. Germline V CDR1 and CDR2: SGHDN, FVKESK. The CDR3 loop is CASSQGPGGSPLHF. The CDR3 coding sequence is TGTGCCAGCAGCCAGGGGCCGGGGGGATCACCCCTCCACTTT. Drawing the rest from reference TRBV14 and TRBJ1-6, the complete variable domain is EAGVTQFPSHSVIEKGQTVTLRCDPISGHDNLYWYRRVMGKEIKFLLHFVKESKQDESGMPNNRFLAERTGGTYSTLKVQPAELEDSGVYFCASSQGPGGSPLHFGNGTRLTVT.

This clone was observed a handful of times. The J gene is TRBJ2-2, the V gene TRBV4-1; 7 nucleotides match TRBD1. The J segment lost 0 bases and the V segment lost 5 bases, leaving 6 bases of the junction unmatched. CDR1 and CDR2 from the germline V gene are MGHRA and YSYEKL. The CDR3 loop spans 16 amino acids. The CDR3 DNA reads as TGCGCCAGCAGCAAATCCGGGACAGCGAACACCGGGGAGCTGTTTTTT. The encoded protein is CASSKSGTANTGELFF.

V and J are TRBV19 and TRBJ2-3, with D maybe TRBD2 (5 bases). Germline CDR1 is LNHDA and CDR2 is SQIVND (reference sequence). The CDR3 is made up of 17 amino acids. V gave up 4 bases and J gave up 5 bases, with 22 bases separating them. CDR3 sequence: CASSTPAGAVWEDTQYF. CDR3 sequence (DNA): TGTGCCAGTAGTACGCCCGCCGGAGCGGTCTGGGAAGATACGCAGTATTTT.

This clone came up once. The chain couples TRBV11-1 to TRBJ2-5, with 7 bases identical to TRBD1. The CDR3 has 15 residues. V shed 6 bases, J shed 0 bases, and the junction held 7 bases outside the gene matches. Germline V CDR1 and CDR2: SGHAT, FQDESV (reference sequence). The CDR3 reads CASRGTDPYQETQYF. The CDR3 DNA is TGTGCCAGCAGGGGGACAGACCCTTACCAAGAGACCCAGTACTTC.

The CDR3, as DNA: TGTGCCAGCAGCAAAAAAGTCAGCTACGAGCAGTACGTC. Encoded protein: CASSKKVSYEQYV. The chain carries TRBV21-1 and TRBJ2-7; the DNA was not used to check the table's D call, TRBD1. TRBV21-1 is reported as a pseudogene. The CDR3 spans 13 residues.

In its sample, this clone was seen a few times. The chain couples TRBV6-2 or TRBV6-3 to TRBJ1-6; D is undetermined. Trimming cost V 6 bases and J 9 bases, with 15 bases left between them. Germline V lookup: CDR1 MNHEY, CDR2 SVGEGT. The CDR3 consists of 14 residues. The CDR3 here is CASSPREGSSPLHF. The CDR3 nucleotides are TGTGCCAGCAGCCCCCGGGAGGGCTCTTCACCCCTCCACTTT.

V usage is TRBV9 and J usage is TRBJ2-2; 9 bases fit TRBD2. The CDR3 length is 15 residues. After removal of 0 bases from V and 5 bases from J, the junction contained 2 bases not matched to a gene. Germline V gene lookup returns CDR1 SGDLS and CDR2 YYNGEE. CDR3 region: CASSVVAGGTGELFF. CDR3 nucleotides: TGTGCCAGCAGCGTAGTTGCGGGAGGGACCGGGGAGCTGTTTTTT.

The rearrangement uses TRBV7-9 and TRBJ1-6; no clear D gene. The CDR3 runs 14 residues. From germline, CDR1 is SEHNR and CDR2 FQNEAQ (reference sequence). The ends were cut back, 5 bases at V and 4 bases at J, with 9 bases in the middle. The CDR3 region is CASSGAGYNSPLHF. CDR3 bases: TGTGCCAGCAGCGGAGCCGGGTATAATTCACCCCTCCACTTT.

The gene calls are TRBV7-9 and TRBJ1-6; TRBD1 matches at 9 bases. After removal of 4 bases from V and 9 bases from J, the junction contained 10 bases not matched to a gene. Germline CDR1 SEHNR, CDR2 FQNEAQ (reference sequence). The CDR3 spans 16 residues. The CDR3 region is CASSSSRDRVSSPLHF. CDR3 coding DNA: TGTGCCAGCAGCTCTAGCCGGGACAGGGTTAGTTCACCCCTCCACTTT.

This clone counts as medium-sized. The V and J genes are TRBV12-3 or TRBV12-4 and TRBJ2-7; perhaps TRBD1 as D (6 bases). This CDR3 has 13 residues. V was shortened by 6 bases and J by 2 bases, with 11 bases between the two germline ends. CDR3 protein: CASSRDTTYEQYF. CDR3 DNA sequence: TGTGCCAGCAGCCGGGACACGACCTACGAGCAGTACTTC.

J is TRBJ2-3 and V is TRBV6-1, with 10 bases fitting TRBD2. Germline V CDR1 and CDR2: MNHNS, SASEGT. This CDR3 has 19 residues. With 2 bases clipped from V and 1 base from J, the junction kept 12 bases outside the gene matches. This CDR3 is CASSEYPGGAGGGTDTQYF. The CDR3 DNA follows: TGTGCCAGCAGTGAATATCCGGGGGGAGCGGGAGGGGGCACAGATACGCAGTATTTT.

The CDR3 DNA reads TGTGCCAGCAGTGTAGCAGGGGCGGAGGGTGAAAAACTGTTTTTT. Its protein product is CASSVAGAEGEKLFF. The chain has TRBV2 and TRBJ1-4; D is possibly TRBD1 (6 bases). Germline CDR1 and CDR2: SNHLY and FYNNEI. The ends were cut back, 4 bases at V and 7 bases at J, with 16 bases in the middle. There are 15 residues in the CDR3. The full variable domain, rest sourced from reference TRBV2 and TRBJ1-4, is EPEVTQTPSHQVTQMGQEVILRCVPISNHLYFYWYRQILGQKVEFLVSFYNNEISEKSEIFDDQFSVERPDGSNFTLKIRSTKLEDSAMYFCASSVAGAEGEKLFFGSGTQLSVL.

DNA of the CDR3: TGTGCCAGCAGCCTCCACGGGACTAGCGGGAGGAGTGAGCAGTTCTTC. Protein: CASSLHGTSGRSEQFF. The J gene is TRBJ2-1, the V gene TRBV28; 15 positions agree with TRBD2. J was trimmed by 9 bases and V by 6 bases; bases with no gene match: 9. The CDR3 contains 16 residues. Germline V gene lookup returns CDR1 MDHEN and CDR2 SYDVKM.

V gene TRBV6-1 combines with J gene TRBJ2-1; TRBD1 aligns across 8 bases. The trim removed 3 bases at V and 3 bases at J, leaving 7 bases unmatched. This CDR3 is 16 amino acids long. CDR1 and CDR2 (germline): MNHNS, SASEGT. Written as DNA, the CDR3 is TGTGCCAGCAGTGACCGACAGGGGACTTACTACAATGAGCAGTTCTTC. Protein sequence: CASSDRQGTYYNEQFF.

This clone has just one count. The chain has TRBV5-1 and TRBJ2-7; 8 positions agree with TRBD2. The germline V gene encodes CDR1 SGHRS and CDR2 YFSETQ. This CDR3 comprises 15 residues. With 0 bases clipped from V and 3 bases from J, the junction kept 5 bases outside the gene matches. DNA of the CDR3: TGCGCCAGCAGCTTGGGGCTTAGCGGGAACTACGAGCAGTACTTC. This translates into CASSLGLSGNYEQYF.

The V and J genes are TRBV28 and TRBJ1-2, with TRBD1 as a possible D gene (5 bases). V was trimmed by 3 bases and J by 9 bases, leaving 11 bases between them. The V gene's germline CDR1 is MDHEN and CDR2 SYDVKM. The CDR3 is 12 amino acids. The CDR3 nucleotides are TGTGCCAGCAGTTTCCTGGGGGGAAGCTACACCTTC. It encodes CASSFLGGSYTF.

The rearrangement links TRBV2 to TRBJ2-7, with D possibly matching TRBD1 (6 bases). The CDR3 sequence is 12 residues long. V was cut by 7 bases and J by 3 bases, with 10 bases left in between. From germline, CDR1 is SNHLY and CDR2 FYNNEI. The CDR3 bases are TGTGCCAGCAATAACAGGGTCTACGAGCAGTACGTC. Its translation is CASNNRVYEQYV.

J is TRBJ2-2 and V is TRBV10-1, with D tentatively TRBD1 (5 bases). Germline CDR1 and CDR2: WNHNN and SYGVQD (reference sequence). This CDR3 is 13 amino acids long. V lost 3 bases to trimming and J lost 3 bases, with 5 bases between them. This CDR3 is CASSDRDTGELFF. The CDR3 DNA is TGCGCCAGCAGTGACAGGGACACCGGGGAGCTGTTTTTT.